These T cell receptor beta chains were read from a single sample in a study of cytomegalovirus exposure and HLA in healthy donors. TCRdb's copy holds only in-frame clones and misses some; the assay was immunoSEQ multiplex PCR. The data show about 130,000 clones, 75% to 90% seen once. The sequenced sample was PBMCs. Every receptor here comes from a woman aged 40 to 50 in good health and CMV-seronegative. The CDR3 runs from the conserved cysteine through the conserved F or W. The D gene is left open where the match is weak. The size of a clone is reported for some rows only, either as once, few or many, or as a class for expanded clones.

cdr3_length	d_call	v_call	clone_size	j_call	cdr3_aa	cdr3_nt
14	TRBD1	TRBV7-9	.	TRBJ1-2	CASSIPGQELGYTF	TGTGCCAGCAGTATCCCGGGACAGGAGCTTGGCTACACCTTC
11	.	TRBV29-1	.	TRBJ2-5	CSVKLGVIQYF	TGCAGCGTTAAATTGGGAGTCATCCAGTACTTC
18	TRBD1	TRBV19	.	TRBJ2-7	CASSIGVSRDRGTYEQYF	TGTGCCAGTAGTATTGGAGTGAGCCGGGACAGGGGGACCTACGAGCAGTACTTC
14	.	TRBV7-9	.	TRBJ2-7	CASTKGAAFDEQYF	TGTGCCAGCACCAAAGGAGCGGCGTTCGACGAGCAGTACTTC
15	TRBD1	TRBV10-3	.	TRBJ1-5	CAISTRQGSNQPQHF	TGTGCCATCAGTACACGACAGGGGAGCAATCAGCCCCAGCATTTT
13	.	TRBV5-1	.	TRBJ1-1	CASSLEPYTEAFF	TGCGCCAGCAGCTTGGAGCCTTACACTGAAGCTTTCTTT
15	.	TRBV15	.	TRBJ2-3	CATSRDLSGTDTQYF	TGTGCCACCAGCAGAGATCTCTCGGGAACAGATACGCAGTATTTT
15	.	TRBV19	.	TRBJ1-3	CASSIWSSSGNTIYF	TGTGCCAGTAGTATTTGGAGCAGCTCTGGAAACACCATATATTTT
14	TRBD1	TRBV5-8	few	TRBJ1-5	CASSRQGLNQPQHF	TGTGCCAGCAGCCGACAGGGATTAAATCAGCCCCAGCATTTT
16	.	TRBV5-4	.	TRBJ1-1	CASSFDYRGSGTEAFF	TGTGCCAGCAGCTTTGATTACCGGGGATCTGGCACTGAAGCTTTCTTT
13	.	TRBV29-1	.	TRBJ1-2	CSDWDSRDDGYTF	TGCAGTGACTGGGACTCGAGGGATGATGGCTACACCTTC
14	.	TRBV7-8	.	TRBJ1-5	CASSSGSRNQPQHF	TGTGCCAGCAGCTCAGGGTCCCGTAATCAGCCCCAGCATTTT
15	.	TRBV27	.	TRBJ2-1	CASSYFPDIGNEQFF	TGTGCCAGCAGTTACTTTCCTGATATCGGCAATGAGCAGTTCTTC
14	.	TRBV18	.	TRBJ1-5	CASSQQGLDQPQHF	TGTGCCAGCTCACAACAGGGTTTGGACCAGCCCCAGCATTTT
17	TRBD1	TRBV6-1	.	TRBJ1-5	CASSGGWTGMGNQPQHF	TGTGCCAGCAGTGGGGGGTGGACAGGGATGGGGAATCAGCCCCAGCATTTT
17	.	TRBV19	.	TRBJ2-6	CASSRVTGRAGANVLTF	TGTGCCAGTAGTAGAGTCACAGGGAGAGCTGGGGCCAACGTCCTGACTTTC
16	.	TRBV5-1	.	TRBJ2-5	CASSSALAGAQETQYF	TGCGCCAGCAGCTCCGCCTTGGCGGGGGCCCAAGAGACCCAGTACTTC
15	.	TRBV2	.	TRBJ1-4	CASSPDRPYNERLFF	TGTGCCAGCAGTCCTGACAGACCTTATAATGAAAGGCTGTTTTTT
14	TRBD2	TRBV7-8	.	TRBJ2-7	CASSPERERYEQYF	TGTGCCAGCAGCCCAGAGCGGGAGCGGTACGAGCAGTACTTC
16	.	TRBV2	.	TRBJ2-7	CASRAAGTPNSYEQYF	TGTGCCAGCAGGGCAGCCGGGACTCCTAATTCCTACGAGCAGTACTTC
14	TRBD2	TRBV4-2	.	TRBJ2-3	CASSPGLATDTQYF	TGTGCCAGCAGCCCGGGACTAGCGACAGATACGCAGTATTTT
13	.	TRBV18	.	TRBJ2-1	CASSPDRYNEQFF	TGTGCCAGCTCACCGGACAGATACAATGAGCAGTTCTTC
18	.	TRBV19	once	TRBJ2-3	CASSTHFAVRLPTDTQYF	TGTGCCAGTAGTACCCATTTCGCGGTGCGGCTACCCACAGATACGCAGTATTTT